A selection of T cell receptor beta chains follows, all from one sample in a study of OX40 agonist ivuxolimab in advanced cancers. Repertoires were generated with immunoSEQ multiplex PCR, while TCRdb's copy carries only in-frame clones and drops some. This table holds 70,000 to 95,000 clones, roughly 88% found once. Specimen: CD4+ or CD8+ T cells sorted from blood, collected in a trial of the OX40 agonist ivuxolimab. These receptors were taken from an adult with an advanced solid tumor such as melanoma, head and neck, liver or kidney cancer. CDR3s include the opening cysteine and the closing phenylalanine or tryptophan. The D gene is left open where the match is weak. A clone size is listed for some rows: how often the clone was seen (once, few, many), or a class if it is expanded.

abundance: once
d_gene: -
v_gene: TRBV10-3
j_gene: TRBJ1-3
CDR3aa: CAISVGFGNTIYF
CDR3nt: TGTGCCATCAGTGTAGGGTTCGGAAACACCATATATTTT

abundance: -
d_gene: -
v_gene: TRBV5-1
j_gene: TRBJ1-5
CDR3aa: CASIGRPSSQHF
CDR3nt: TGCGCCAGCATCGGCCGGCCCAGTTCCCAGCATTTT

abundance: once
d_gene: TRBD1
v_gene: TRBV29-1
j_gene: TRBJ2-3
CDR3aa: CSFGQGATDTQYF
CDR3nt: TGCAGTTTTGGACAGGGGGCAACAGATACGCAGTATTTT

abundance: -
d_gene: TRBD1
v_gene: TRBV9
j_gene: TRBJ1-2
CDR3aa: CASSERGDRAIYGYTF
CDR3nt: TGTGCCAGCAGCGAGAGGGGGGACAGGGCGATTTATGGCTACACCTTC

abundance: -
d_gene: -
v_gene: TRBV6-1
j_gene: TRBJ2-1
CDR3aa: CASTPRVYNEQFF
CDR3nt: TGTGCCAGCACTCCCAGGGTCTACAATGAGCAGTTCTTC

abundance: -
d_gene: TRBD1
v_gene: TRBV19
j_gene: TRBJ2-7
CDR3aa: CASSPTGGGSGEQYF
CDR3nt: TGTGCCAGTAGTCCTACAGGGGGCGGGTCTGGCGAGCAGTACTTC

abundance: -
d_gene: -
v_gene: TRBV28
j_gene: TRBJ1-3
CDR3aa: CASREQGSGNTIYF
CDR3nt: TGTGCCAGCAGAGAACAGGGCTCTGGAAACACCATATATTTT

abundance: -
d_gene: -
v_gene: TRBV28
j_gene: TRBJ1-2
CDR3aa: CASSTPARYGYTF
CDR3nt: TGTGCCAGCAGTACCCCGGCGAGGTATGGCTACACCTTC

abundance: -
d_gene: -
v_gene: TRBV7-2
j_gene: TRBJ2-6
CDR3aa: CASSLAFRGYSGANVLTF
CDR3nt: TGTGCCAGCAGCTTAGCGTTCAGGGGATACTCTGGGGCCAACGTCCTGACTTTC

abundance: -
d_gene: -
v_gene: TRBV28
j_gene: TRBJ1-1
CDR3aa: CASSPGGKGVGAFF
CDR3nt: TGTGCCAGCAGCCCGGGGGGGAAGGGGGTAGGAGCTTTCTTT

abundance: few
d_gene: -
v_gene: TRBV7-2
j_gene: TRBJ2-1
CDR3aa: CASSPPGGAYNEQFF
CDR3nt: TGTGCCAGCAGCCCGCCTGGCGGGGCCTACAATGAGCAGTTCTTC

abundance: -
d_gene: TRBD1
v_gene: TRBV13
j_gene: TRBJ2-2
CDR3aa: CASSLPWTGTGELFF
CDR3nt: TGTGCCAGCAGCCTTCCATGGACAGGTACCGGGGAGCTGTTTTTT

abundance: -
d_gene: -
v_gene: TRBV29-1
j_gene: TRBJ1-4
CDR3aa: CSVEREEKLFF
CDR3nt: TGCAGCGTTGAACGGGAGGAAAAACTGTTTTTT

abundance: -
d_gene: TRBD1
v_gene: TRBV4-1
j_gene: TRBJ2-2
CDR3aa: CASSRDRANTGELFF
CDR3nt: TGCGCCAGCAGCCGGGACAGGGCGAACACCGGGGAGCTGTTTTTT

abundance: -
d_gene: -
v_gene: TRBV4-3
j_gene: TRBJ2-7
CDR3aa: CASSGWSYSYEQYF
CDR3nt: TGCGCCAGCAGCGGGTGGTCGTACTCCTACGAGCAGTACTTC

abundance: -
d_gene: -
v_gene: TRBV6-4
j_gene: TRBJ2-5
CDR3aa: CASSDSIGLKQYF
CDR3nt: TGTGCCAGCAGTGACTCAATTGGTCTGAAGCAGTACTTC

abundance: -
d_gene: -
v_gene: TRBV5-5
j_gene: TRBJ2-6
CDR3aa: CASSINVSTKSGQRPDF
CDR3nt: TGTGCCAGCTCAATCAATGTCTCCACAAAGTCGGGCCAACGTCCTGATTTC

abundance: -
d_gene: -
v_gene: TRBV7-3
j_gene: TRBJ2-7
CDR3aa: CASSLRATASYEQYF
CDR3nt: TGTGCCAGCAGCTTAAGGGCTACCGCCTCCTACGAGCAGTACTTC

abundance: -
d_gene: TRBD1
v_gene: TRBV6-5
j_gene: TRBJ1-5
CDR3aa: CASSRGQGASQPQHF
CDR3nt: TGTGCCAGCAGTAGGGGACAGGGGGCAAGTCAGCCCCAGCATTTT

abundance: once
d_gene: -
v_gene: TRBV29-1
j_gene: TRBJ1-5
CDR3aa: CSVVWAGVSNQPQHF
CDR3nt: TGCAGCGTTGTGTGGGCCGGGGTTAGCAATCAGCCCCAGCATTTT

abundance: -
d_gene: TRBD1
v_gene: TRBV9
j_gene: TRBJ1-4
CDR3aa: CASSVDRDEKLFF
CDR3nt: TGTGCCAGCAGCGTGGACAGGGATGAAAAACTGTTTTTT

abundance: -
d_gene: -
v_gene: TRBV19
j_gene: TRBJ2-3
CDR3aa: CASSIGALEKDTQYF
CDR3nt: TGTGCCAGTAGTATTGGAGCGTTAGAGAAAGATACGCAGTATTTT

abundance: -
d_gene: TRBD2
v_gene: TRBV28
j_gene: TRBJ2-5
CDR3aa: CASSSFLKRGGTETQYF
CDR3nt: TGTGCCAGCAGTTCCTTCCTGAAGCGGGGAGGAACGGAGACCCAGTACTTC

abundance: -
d_gene: TRBD2
v_gene: TRBV19
j_gene: TRBJ2-6
CDR3aa: CASSIRLAGGPGANVLTF
CDR3nt: TGTGCCAGTAGTATTCGTCTAGCGGGAGGGCCTGGGGCCAACGTCCTGACTTTC

abundance: -
d_gene: TRBD2
v_gene: TRBV18
j_gene: TRBJ2-7
CDR3aa: CASSPGGLAGNEQYF
CDR3nt: TGTGCCAGCTCACCGGGGGGACTAGCGGGAAACGAGCAGTACTTC

abundance: -
d_gene: TRBD2
v_gene: TRBV28
j_gene: TRBJ2-3
CDR3aa: CASSSPPNLAGGTDTQYF
CDR3nt: TGTGCCAGCAGTTCCCCCCCGAATCTAGCGGGGGGCACAGATACGCAGTATTTT

abundance: -
d_gene: -
v_gene: TRBV6-1
j_gene: TRBJ1-4
CDR3aa: CASSDSATNEKLFF
CDR3nt: TGTGCCAGCAGTGATTCTGCAACTAATGAAAAACTGTTTTTT

abundance: -
d_gene: -
v_gene: TRBV6-5
j_gene: TRBJ1-5
CDR3aa: CASSYSSQWPQHF
CDR3nt: TGTGCCAGCAGTTACTCGTCTCAATGGCCCCAGCATTTT

abundance: -
d_gene: TRBD2
v_gene: TRBV27
j_gene: TRBJ2-1
CDR3aa: CASSRELAGGGEQFF
CDR3nt: TGTGCCAGCAGTCGAGAACTAGCGGGAGGGGGTGAGCAGTTCTTC

abundance: -
d_gene: -
v_gene: TRBV14
j_gene: TRBJ2-3
CDR3aa: CASSPAGTRAYF
CDR3nt: TGTGCCAGCAGCCCGGCCGGGACTCGAGCATATTTT

abundance: -
d_gene: -
v_gene: TRBV9
j_gene: TRBJ2-5
CDR3aa: CASSVGSERQTQYF
CDR3nt: TGTGCCAGCAGCGTAGGGTCCGAGAGACAGACCCAGTACTTC

abundance: -
d_gene: -
v_gene: TRBV21-1
j_gene: TRBJ2-1
CDR3aa: CASSNRQGEQFF
CDR3nt: TGTGCCAGCAGCAATCGGCAGGGGGAGCAGTTCTTC

abundance: -
d_gene: -
v_gene: TRBV29-1
j_gene: TRBJ2-3
CDR3aa: CSVGGEAGGTADTQYF
CDR3nt: TGCAGCGTTGGGGGGGAGGCAGGAGGCACGGCAGATACGCAGTATTTT

abundance: few
d_gene: -
v_gene: TRBV28
j_gene: TRBJ2-3
CDR3aa: CASSLRASTFTDTQYF
CDR3nt: TGTGCCAGCAGTTTAAGGGCGTCAACCTTCACAGATACGCAGTATTTT

abundance: -
d_gene: TRBD2
v_gene: TRBV7-2
j_gene: TRBJ2-7
CDR3aa: CASSLVSLADYEQYF
CDR3nt: TGTGCCAGCAGCTTAGTTTCTCTAGCGGACTACGAGCAGTACTTC